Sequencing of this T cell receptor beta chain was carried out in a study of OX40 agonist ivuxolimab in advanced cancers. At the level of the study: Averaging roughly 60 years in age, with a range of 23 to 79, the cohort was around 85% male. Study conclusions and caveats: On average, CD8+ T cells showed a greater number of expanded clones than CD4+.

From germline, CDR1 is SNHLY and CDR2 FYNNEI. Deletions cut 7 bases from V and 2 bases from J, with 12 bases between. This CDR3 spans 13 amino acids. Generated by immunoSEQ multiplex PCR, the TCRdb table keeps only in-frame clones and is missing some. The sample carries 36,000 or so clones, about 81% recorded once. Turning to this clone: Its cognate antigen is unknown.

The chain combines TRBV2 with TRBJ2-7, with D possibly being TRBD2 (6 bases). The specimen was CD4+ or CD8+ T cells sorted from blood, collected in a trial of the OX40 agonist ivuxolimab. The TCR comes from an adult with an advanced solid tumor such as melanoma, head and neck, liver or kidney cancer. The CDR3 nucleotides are TGTGCCAGCAAGCCTAGCGAGACCTACGAGCAGTACTTC. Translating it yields CASKPSETYEQYF.